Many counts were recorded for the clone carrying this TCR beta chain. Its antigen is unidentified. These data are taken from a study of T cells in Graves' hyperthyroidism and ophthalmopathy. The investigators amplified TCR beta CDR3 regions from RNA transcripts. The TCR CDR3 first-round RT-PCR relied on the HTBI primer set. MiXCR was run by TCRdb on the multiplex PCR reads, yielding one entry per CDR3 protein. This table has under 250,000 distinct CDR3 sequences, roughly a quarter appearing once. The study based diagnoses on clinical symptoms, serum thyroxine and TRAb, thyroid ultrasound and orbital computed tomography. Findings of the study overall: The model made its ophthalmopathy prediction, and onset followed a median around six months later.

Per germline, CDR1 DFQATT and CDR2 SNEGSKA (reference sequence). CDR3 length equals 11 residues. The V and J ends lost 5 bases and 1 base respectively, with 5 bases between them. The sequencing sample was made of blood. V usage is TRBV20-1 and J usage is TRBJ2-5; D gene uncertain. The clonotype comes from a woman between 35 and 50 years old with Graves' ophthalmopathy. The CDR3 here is CSAAVQETQYF. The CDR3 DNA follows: TGCAGTGCTGCGGTCCAAGAGACCCAGTACTTC.